This is a list of T cell receptor beta chains from one sample in a study of metastatic and nonmetastatic thyroid tumors. TCRdb re-called the PCR reads with MiXCR. The repertoire holds more than 65,000 clones, with 12% to 15% as singletons. Sequencing input: blood. All receptors come from a male donor with papillary thyroid cancer or a benign thyroid nodule (not recorded which). Some clones in this sample may be carry-over from other donors' samples. CDR3s include the opening cysteine and the closing phenylalanine or tryptophan. D genes are given only for firm matches. Not all rows give a size; the values are once, few, many and, for expanded clones, a class.

>TRBV2|.|many|TRBJ1-4
TGTGCCAGCAGTGGCGTGGTTAATGAAAAACTGTTTTTT
CASSGVVNEKLFF
>TRBV19|TRBD2|many|TRBJ2-1
TGTGCCAGTACCACCGAGGGACTAGCGGGAGTCAGCGAGCAGTTCTTC
CASTTEGLAGVSEQFF
>TRBV4-1|.|many|TRBJ2-1
TGCGCCAGCAGCCAAGTGGACTTAGTCTCCTACAATGAGCAGTTCTTC
CASSQVDLVSYNEQFF
>TRBV4-3|TRBD2|many|TRBJ2-5
TGCGCCAGCAGCCAAGATTTCCTAGCGGGAGTTGAGACCCAGTACTTC
CASSQDFLAGVETQYF
>TRBV3-1|.|many|TRBJ1-2
TGTGCCAGCAGCCGGAACCCTAACTATGGCTACACCTTC
CASSRNPNYGYTF
>TRBV4-1|TRBD2|.|TRBJ2-1
TGCGCCAGCAGCCAAGATGAACTAGCGGGAGCACGGTACAATGAGCAGTTCTTC
CASSQDELAGARYNEQFF
>TRBV9|TRBD1|many|TRBJ2-1
TGTGCCAGCTCCCTCCGGGACAGGAGCTTCAATGAGCAGTTCTTC
CASSLRDRSFNEQFF
>TRBV7-2|.|.|TRBJ2-7
TGTGCCAGCAGCCTGCCGGGACTCTCTGTCTACGAGCAGTACTTC
CASSLPGLSVYEQYF
>TRBV20-1|.|.|TRBJ1-2
TGCAGCGCTAGCACCAGGGTGAGATATGGCTACACCTTC
CSASTRVRYGYTF
>TRBV20-1|TRBD1|many|TRBJ2-7
TGCAGTGCTAGAGATTCTCGGACAGGAGCCTACGAGCAGTACTTC
CSARDSRTGAYEQYF
>TRBV5-8|.|many|TRBJ2-1
TGTGCCAGCAGCTTTTCCCCGTCCAGGGACTCCTACAATGAGCAGTTCTTC
CASSFSPSRDSYNEQFF
>TRBV7-9|.|many|TRBJ2-5
TGTGCCAGCGGAAAAGAGACCCAGTACTTC
CASGKETQYF
>TRBV20-1|.|many|TRBJ1-5
TGCAGTGCTAGTAGAGGGTTTAATAATCAGCCCCAGCATTTT
CSASRGFNNQPQHF
>TRBV6-2/TRBV6-3|TRBD2|many|TRBJ2-1
TGTGCCAGCAGCGCGGGGACTAGCGGGCTTAATAATGAGCAGTTCTTC
CASSAGTSGLNNEQFF
>TRBV7-6|TRBD2|many|TRBJ2-1
TGTGCCAGCAGCTTGCGGACTAGCGGGAGTAGTGAGCAGTTCTTC
CASSLRTSGSSEQFF
>TRBV29-1|.|many|TRBJ1-2
TGCAGCGTTGAAGAAGGAACTAACTATGGCTACACCTTC
CSVEEGTNYGYTF
>TRBV5-1|.|.|TRBJ2-1
TGCTCCAGCAGCTGGGGCCTCGGTTACAATGAGCAGTTCTTC
CSSSWGLGYNEQFF
>TRBV7-2|.|many|TRBJ1-1
TGTGCCAGCAGCTTATCTTCTGTCCAGGAAGCTTTCTTT
CASSLSSVQEAFF
>TRBV30|.|many|TRBJ1-1
TGTGCCTGGAGATCCGGGACACACAACACTGAAGCTTTCTTT
CAWRSGTHNTEAFF
>TRBV20-1|TRBD2|many|TRBJ2-7
TGCAGTGCTAGAGACATTCGAGCGGGAGATCGTTACGAGCAGTACTTC
CSARDIRAGDRYEQYF
>TRBV30|.|many|TRBJ1-2
TGTGCCTGGAGTCGGGGGGGAGGCTACACCTTC
CAWSRGGGYTF
>TRBV20-1|.|.|TRBJ2-5
TGCAGTGCTAGGGTGGGCCACCAAGAGACCCAGTACTTC
CSARVGHQETQYF
>TRBV2|.|few|TRBJ1-6
TGTGCCAGCTTAAGTGGACCCCCTTATAATTCACCCCTCCACTTT
CASLSGPPYNSPLHF
>TRBV2|.|many|TRBJ2-1
TGTGCCAGCAGTCAGAACCTTAATGAGCAGTTCTTC
CASSQNLNEQFF
>TRBV9|TRBD1|many|TRBJ2-7
TGTGCCAGCAGCGTAGGGGGACAGGGTGGCTACGAGCAGTACTTC
CASSVGGQGGYEQYF
>TRBV11-1|TRBD1|many|TRBJ2-7
TGTGCCAGCAGCACGCCCCGGACAGGGAGGCTTCTTTCCCACGAGCAGTACTTC
CASSTPRTGRLLSHEQYF
>TRBV11-1|.|many|TRBJ1-1
TGTGCCAGCAGCCACGGGGACTTTGAAGCTTTCTTT
CASSHGDFEAFF
>TRBV10-2|.|many|TRBJ2-3
TGCGCCAGCAGTGTGAGGTTAGCGGGCACAGATACGCAGTATTTT
CASSVRLAGTDTQYF
>TRBV6-2/TRBV6-3|TRBD2|many|TRBJ2-3
TGTGCCAGCAGTTCCCTAGCGGGAGGGTCAGATACGCAGTATTTT
CASSSLAGGSDTQYF
>TRBV12-3/TRBV12-4|.|many|TRBJ1-1
TGTGCCAGCAGTTTACAGGGGATGAACACTGAAGCTTTCTTT
CASSLQGMNTEAFF
>TRBV6-4|TRBD2|.|TRBJ2-1
TGTGCCAGTAGTGCGGGGACTAGTGGAGACAATGAGCAGTTATTC
CASSAGTSGDNEQLF
>TRBV2|.|many|TRBJ2-1
TGTGCCAGCAACCACCGGGACCATCTTATGAATGAGCAGTTCTTC
CASNHRDHLMNEQFF
>TRBV6-5|.|few|TRBJ1-1
TGTGCCAGCCGAGCGCTTGAAGCTTTCTTT
CASRALEAFF
>TRBV5-5|TRBD1|many|TRBJ2-7
TGTGCCAGCAGCTTTACGCCGGGACAGGGGTCCTACGAGCAGTACTTC
CASSFTPGQGSYEQYF
>TRBV6-2/TRBV6-3|TRBD1|.|TRBJ2-7
TGTGCCAGCAGTCACCTAGGGACAGAAGGCTACGAGCAGTACTTC
CASSHLGTEGYEQYF
>TRBV20-1|TRBD2|.|TRBJ2-3
TGCAGTGCTGTGACTAGCGGCACATATACGCAGTATTTT
CSAVTSGTYTQYF
>TRBV4-2|.|many|TRBJ2-5
TGTGCCAGCAGAGGCGGACTACAAGAGACCCAGTACTTC
CASRGGLQETQYF
>TRBV5-5|.|many|TRBJ1-5
TGTGCCAGCAGCTTTGGTAACTTTAATCAGCCCCAGCATTTT
CASSFGNFNQPQHF
>TRBV30|TRBD1|many|TRBJ1-3
TGTGCCTGGACTGATACGGGGGGACAGTTCCTCTTTGTCCGAAACACCATATATTTT
CAWTDTGGQFLFVRNTIYF
>TRBV9|.|many|TRBJ2-3
TGTGCCAGCAGGCAGGGGATGGGTGCAGATACGCAGTATTTT
CASRQGMGADTQYF
>TRBV10-1|TRBD1|many|TRBJ1-1
TGTGCCAGCAGTGATGGACAGGGGAAGGCAGAAGCTTTCTTT
CASSDGQGKAEAFF
>TRBV3-1|TRBD1|.|TRBJ2-7
TGTGCCAGCAGCCCGGACAGGGGGCTTTACGAGCAGTACTTC
CASSPDRGLYEQYF
>TRBV29-1|TRBD2|.|TRBJ2-5
TGCAGCGTTGAAGGGCTAGCGGGAGGGCTAGAGACCCAGTACTTC
CSVEGLAGGLETQYF
>TRBV28|.|many|TRBJ2-3
TGTGCCAGCAGTTTAATAGCACTTACTGGGGGAGATACGCAGTATTTT
CASSLIALTGGDTQYF
>TRBV20-1|TRBD1|many|TRBJ1-2
TGCAGTGCTAGAGCCCGGACAGGCTATGGCTACACCTTC
CSARARTGYGYTF
>TRBV28|TRBD2|many|TRBJ2-5
TGTGCCAGCAGCCCTGGGCTAGCGGGCACAGAGACCCAGTACTTC
CASSPGLAGTETQYF
>TRBV20-1|.|once|TRBJ1-4
TGCAGTGCTATCCGCCCAGGTGGTGTGACAGATAATGAAAAACTGTTTTTT
CSAIRPGGVTDNEKLFF
>TRBV18|TRBD1|many|TRBJ2-1
TGTGCCAGCTCCCAGGGACAGAACAATGAGCAGTTCTTC
CASSQGQNNEQFF
>TRBV19|.|many|TRBJ2-4
TGTGCCAGTAGTATAGGTAGGCAGAAAAACATTCAGTACTTC
CASSIGRQKNIQYF
>TRBV24-1|TRBD1|many|TRBJ2-2
TGTGCCACCAGTGATTTTCTCGACAGGGGGTTCGCGAACACCGGGGAGCTGTTTTTT
CATSDFLDRGFANTGELFF
>TRBV6-1|TRBD1|many|TRBJ1-6
TGTGCCAGCAGTTTAAACAGGGGTCACAATTCACCCCTCCACTTT
CASSLNRGHNSPLHF
>TRBV12-3/TRBV12-4|.|few|TRBJ2-1
TGTGCCAGCAGTTTAAGTACTAGTAGGAATGAGCAGTTCTTC
CASSLSTSRNEQFF
>TRBV30|.|many|TRBJ2-3
TGTGCCTGGCAGAATAGCACAGATACGCAGTATTTT
CAWQNSTDTQYF
>TRBV5-4|.|many|TRBJ2-1
TGTGCCAGCAGCAATTACGTGACTACCTACAATGAGCAGTTCTTC
CASSNYVTTYNEQFF
>TRBV6-1|TRBD1|many|TRBJ1-2
TGTGCCAGCAGTTTACAGGGGCGGCTGGATGGCTACACCTTC
CASSLQGRLDGYTF
>TRBV7-8|.|.|TRBJ1-1
TGTGCCAGCAGCTTGTCTGGGCAGTTGGGAATGAAAACTGAAGCTTTCTTT
CASSLSGQLGMKTEAFF
>TRBV5-1|.|.|TRBJ2-7
TGCGCCAGCAGGTCCGGGGCCTACGAGCAGTACTTC
CASRSGAYEQYF